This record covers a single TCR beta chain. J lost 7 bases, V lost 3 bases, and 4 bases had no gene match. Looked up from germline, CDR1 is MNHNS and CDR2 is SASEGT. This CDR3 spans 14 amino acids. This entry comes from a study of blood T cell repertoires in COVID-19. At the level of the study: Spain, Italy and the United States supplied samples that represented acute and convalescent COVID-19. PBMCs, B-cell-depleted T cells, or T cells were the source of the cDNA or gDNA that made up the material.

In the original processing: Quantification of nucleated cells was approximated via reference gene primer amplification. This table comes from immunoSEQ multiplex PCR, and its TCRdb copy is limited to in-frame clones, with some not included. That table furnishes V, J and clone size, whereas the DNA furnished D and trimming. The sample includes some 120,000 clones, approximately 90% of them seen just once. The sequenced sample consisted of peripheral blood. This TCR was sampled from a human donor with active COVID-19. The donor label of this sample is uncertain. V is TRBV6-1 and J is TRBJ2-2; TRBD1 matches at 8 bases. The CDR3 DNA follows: TGTGCCAGCAGTGACAGGGGGCATAACGGGGAGCTGTTTTTT. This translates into CASSDRGHNGELFF.